The clone carrying this T cell receptor beta chain was recorded many times. Attachment of unique molecular identifiers to individual cDNA molecules was performed in the library. Via MiXCR, TCRdb re-called the RACE reads, giving one row per CDR3 protein. Here the sample spans roughly 140,000 distinct CDR3 sequences, about 12% being singletons. The data were taken from a study of human T cells and chemical hapten exposure. Background on the study: Women made up most patients, who had alopecia areata, totalis or universalis.

Time point denoted: patch test 2, 6 weeks after DPC sensitization. Treatment described: therapeutic diphenylcyclopropenone sensitization with weekly scalp DPC. The sample consisted of whole blood, taken in connection with sensitization to the hapten diphenylcyclopropenone (DPC). The clonotype comes from a woman in her 50s with alopecia areata. Some clones in this sample may be carry-over from other donors' samples.

The CDR3 reads CSAVTSGRADTQYF. CDR3 in DNA: TGCAGTGCCGTGACTAGCGGGAGAGCAGATACGCAGTATTTT. The rearrangement uses TRBV20-1 and TRBJ2-3; 12 bases align to TRBD2. V dropped 6 bases and J dropped 4; count of bases not matched to a gene: 5. Germline loops: CDR1 DFQATT, CDR2 SNEGSKA (reference sequence). This CDR3 region has 14 residues.